This entry lists 24 T cell receptor beta chains sequenced from one sample in a study of blood T cell repertoires in COVID-19. The method was immunoSEQ multiplex PCR; TCRdb's version includes in-frame clones alone and lacks a portion of them. The sample holds some 200,000 clones, roughly 80% seen once. Sequencing was done on a sample of PBMCs or T cells enriched from blood (not recorded which). Source of these receptors: a man aged 40-50 years who had recovered from COVID-19.

J is TRBJ1-1 and V is TRBV12-3 or TRBV12-4; D is unclear. The CDR3 spans 13 residues. V lost 7 bases to trimming and J lost 5 bases, with 14 bases between them. This CDR3 reads CASNLREGTEAFF. Here the CDR3 DNA reads TGTGCCAGCAACTTGAGGGAGGGTACTGAAGCTTTCTTT.

The V call is TRBV10-3, the J call TRBJ2-3; a weak D match, TRBD1 (6 bases). Germline CDR1 and CDR2: ENHRY and SYGVKD. The V end lost 6 bases, the J end lost 0 bases, and 7 bases lay between the germline ends. The CDR3 spans 13 residues. CDR3 residues: CAIRGQSTDTQYF. The CDR3 coding sequence is TGTGCCATCAGGGGACAAAGCACAGATACGCAGTATTTT.

The J gene is TRBJ1-3, the V gene TRBV12-5; 11 nucleotides align to TRBD1. V dropped 5 bases and J dropped 0; count of bases not matched to a gene: 18. The CDR3 has 21 amino acids. Germline lookup yields CDR1 LGHNT and CDR2 FRNRAP. This chain's CDR3 is CASGPWVSPGQGVFSGNTIYF. The DNA of the CDR3 is TGTGCTAGTGGTCCTTGGGTATCCCCGGGACAGGGGGTTTTCTCTGGAAACACCATATATTTT.

Only one count was recorded for this clone. This rearrangement joins TRBV6-2 or TRBV6-3 to TRBJ2-7; 7 nucleotides line up with TRBD2. This CDR3 contains 13 residues. V gave up 4 bases and J gave up 2 bases; unmatched junction bases: 2. Germline V gives CDR1 MNHEY, CDR2 SVGEGT. The CDR3 sequence: CASSFGLAYEQYF. DNA of the CDR3: TGTGCCAGCAGTTTCGGACTAGCCTACGAGCAGTACTTC.

The rearrangement links TRBV9 to TRBJ2-2; 7 bases are a match to TRBD2. Per the germline V gene, CDR1 is SGDLS and CDR2 is YYNGEE. The ends lost 4 bases at V and 6 bases at J; junction bases unmatched: 12. The CDR3 spans 16 residues. The CDR3 region has the DNA TGTGCCAGCAGCTCCCGGGGAGGGACGGCCCCCGGGGAGCTGTTTTTT. Amino acids: CASSSRGGTAPGELFF.

The chain is built from TRBV15 and TRBJ1-5; 8 positions match TRBD1. V lost 5 bases, J lost 7 bases, and 7 bases stayed unmatched. Germline V lookup: CDR1 LNHNV, CDR2 YYDKDF (reference sequence). CDR3 length: 14 residues. The CDR3 bases are TGTGCCACCAGCCTACTGACAGGGGACCAGCCCCAGCATTTT. Protein product: CATSLLTGDQPQHF.

This clone was counted a few times. This rearrangement joins TRBV2 to TRBJ1-6; 10 positions match TRBD1. The CDR3 loop spans 13 amino acids. CDR1 is SNHLY, CDR2 FYNNEI, per germline. After removal of 10 bases from V and 9 bases from J, the junction contained 6 bases not matched to a gene. The CDR3 loop is CATRQGAGSPLHF. The CDR3 bases are TGTGCCACCAGACAGGGGGCGGGTTCACCCCTCCACTTT.

The chain carries TRBV11-3 and TRBJ2-3, with 7 positions matching TRBD2. CDR3 length: 13 residues. Trimming removed 4 bases from V and 4 bases from J; junction bases left unmatched: 2. Germline lookup yields CDR1 SGHNT and CDR2 YENEEA. CDR3 sequence (DNA): TGTGCCAGCAGCTGGGGGGGATCAGATACGCAGTATTTT. Its protein product is CASSWGGSDTQYF.

This clone was recorded a few times. The rearrangement joins TRBV19 to TRBJ2-3, with D tentatively TRBD1 (6 bases). Germline loops: CDR1 LNHDA, CDR2 SQIVND (reference sequence). The germline V and J ends were trimmed by 6 bases and 4 bases, with 17 bases remaining between them. The CDR3 totals 15 residues. The CDR3 region has the DNA TGTGCCAGTAGAAATTACAGGGATGGGTCAGATACGCAGTATTTT. Amino acids: CASRNYRDGSDTQYF.

V gene TRBV7-9 combines with J gene TRBJ2-1; 7 positions match TRBD2. The CDR3 contains 16 residues. Looked up from germline, CDR1 is SEHNR and CDR2 is FQNEAQ (reference sequence). Losses at the gene ends were 4 bases for V and 0 bases for J; bases not matched to a gene: 6. The CDR3 nucleotides read TGTGCCAGCAGCTCCAAGGGCGGGAGCTCCTACAATGAGCAGTTCTTC. This encodes CASSSKGGSSYNEQFF.

The chain has TRBV4-2 and TRBJ1-4, with 7 nucleotides matching TRBD1. The CDR3 spans 13 residues. Germline CDR1 LGHNA, CDR2 YNFKEQ. V trimming: 6 bases; J trimming: 7 bases; junction bases outside the gene matches: 5. The CDR3 spells CASRGQHLEKLFF. The CDR3, as DNA: TGTGCCAGCAGGGGACAGCACCTTGAAAAACTGTTTTTT.

This rearrangement joins TRBV29-1 to TRBJ1-2, with 8 nucleotides matching TRBD1. There are 11 residues in the CDR3. Germline assignment: CDR1 SQVTM and CDR2 ANQGSEA. V lost 6 bases and J lost 6; bases outside the gene matches: 3. The DNA of the CDR3 is TGCAGCGTCAACAGGGGGGATGGCTACACCTTC. It is translated as CSVNRGDGYTF.

This clone was observed a single time. The chain couples TRBV5-5 to TRBJ2-1; 7 nucleotides match TRBD2. The V and J ends lost 4 bases and 9 bases, in that order; junction bases with no gene match: 7. The CDR3 covers 13 residues. Germline loops: CDR1 SGHKS, CDR2 YYEKEE (reference sequence). The CDR3 sequence: CASSPGLNTEQFF. For the CDR3, the DNA is TGTGCCAGCAGCCCGGGACTAAATACTGAGCAGTTCTTC.

This clone was seen a handful of times. V and J are TRBV5-5 and TRBJ1-3; D is possibly TRBD1 (6 bases). The CDR3 covers 13 residues. Trimming removed 4 bases from V and 6 bases from J, with 11 bases in between. Per the germline V gene, CDR1 is SGHKS and CDR2 is YYEKEE (reference sequence). CDR3 sequence reads: CASSLDSLNTIYF. DNA of the CDR3: TGTGCCAGCAGCCTGGACAGTCTAAACACCATATATTTT.

The CDR3 loop is CASSLAGGPDTGELFF. CDR3 nucleotide sequence: TGTGCCAGCAGTCTAGCGGGAGGGCCGGACACCGGGGAGCTGTTTTTT. This chain connects TRBV11-3 to TRBJ2-2, with TRBD2 identical over 12 bases. Losses at the gene ends were 6 bases for V and 3 bases for J; bases not matched to a gene: 5. Per the germline V gene, CDR1 is SGHNT and CDR2 is YENEEA. This CDR3 is 16 amino acids long.

The V gene is TRBV7-8, the J gene TRBJ1-1; D call uncertain. Per the germline V gene, CDR1 is SGHVS and CDR2 is FQNEAQ. The CDR3 consists of 16 residues. The V and J ends lost 3 bases and 0 bases respectively, with 14 bases between them. This CDR3 is CASSFPPGGVNTEAFF. The CDR3 DNA reads TGTGCCAGCAGCTTCCCGCCGGGCGGGGTGAACACTGAAGCTTTCTTT.

In nucleotides, the CDR3 is TGTGCCACAACAGGGGAAACTGGAAACACCATATATTTT. Its translation: CATTGETGNTIYF. The V gene is TRBV10-3, the J gene TRBJ1-3; TRBD1 matches at 7 bases. This CDR3 comprises 13 residues. Unmatched junction bases numbered 5, after V lost 10 bases and J lost 2 bases. Germline V gene data show CDR1 as ENHRY and CDR2 as SYGVKD.

This sequence joins TRBV5-6 and TRBJ2-3; 7 positions agree with TRBD1. The junction had 7 bases not matched to a gene; V was cut back by 4 bases and J by 2 bases. Germline V gives CDR1 SGHDT, CDR2 YYEEEE. The CDR3 covers 15 residues. The CDR3 DNA is TGTGCCAGCAGCCCCCGGGACAGATACACAGATACGCAGTATTTT. As protein: CASSPRDRYTDTQYF.

This clone has just a few counts. This chain uses TRBV12-3 or TRBV12-4 with TRBJ1-1, with 7 bases identical to TRBD1. V was clipped by 5 bases and J by 6 bases; unmatched bases: 6. The CDR3 has 13 amino acids. For the CDR3, the DNA is TGTGCCAGCAGTCCGACAGGGTTGGCTGAAGCTTTCTTT. Encoded protein: CASSPTGLAEAFF.

The CDR3 DNA reads TGTGCCAGCAGTTACCTCGGGACAGGGGGAGGAGAGCAGTACTTC. Protein: CASSYLGTGGGEQYF. This chain links TRBV28 with TRBJ2-7; 11 bases align to TRBD1. Germline CDR1 MDHEN, CDR2 SYDVKM. CDR3 length equals 15 residues. Trimming at V came to 4 bases and at J to 7 bases, leaving 9 bases not matched to a gene.

This clone was seen a handful of times. The chain employs TRBV18 and TRBJ1-2; D call uncertain. The CDR3 covers 12 residues. Germline-derived CDR1 and CDR2 are KGHSH and LQKENI. Between the trimmed V and J ends, which lost 4 bases and 2 bases, there was a span of 5 bases. The CDR3 DNA reads TGTGCCAGCTCACGGGAGAACTATGGCTACACCTTC. It yields the protein CASSRENYGYTF.

The chain links TRBV4-3 to TRBJ1-4; 9 positions agree with TRBD1. The germline V gene has CDR1 LGHNA and CDR2 YSLEER. The CDR3 covers 15 residues. V lost 4 bases to trimming and J lost 8 bases; unmatched junction nucleotides: 8. This chain's CDR3 is CASSPTGTGKEKLFF. The CDR3, as DNA: TGCGCCAGCAGCCCGACCGGGACAGGGAAGGAAAAACTGTTTTTT.

This clone has a handful of counts. The chain recombines TRBV19 with TRBJ1-5; no clear D gene. From germline, CDR1 is LNHDA and CDR2 SQIVND (reference sequence). CDR3 length: 13 residues. The V gene lost 5 bases and the J gene lost 7 bases, with 12 bases spanning the gap. The CDR3 DNA follows: TGTGCCAGTAGTGAAGCGCGGAGGCAGCCCCAGCATTTT. It yields the protein CASSEARRQPQHF.

The J gene is TRBJ2-3, the V gene TRBV4-3, with 7 bases that match TRBD2. Germline CDR1 and CDR2: LGHNA and YSLEER. J was trimmed by 6 bases and V by 3 bases; bases with no gene match: 15. The CDR3 has 17 residues. As DNA, the CDR3 is TGCGCCAGCAGCCAGCACGCCGGGACTACGACCCCGGATACGCAGTATTTT. As protein: CASSQHAGTTTPDTQYF.